The clone carrying this T cell receptor (beta chain) was observed at least ten times. Beta-chain TCR CDR3 regions were amplified from RNA transcripts. HTBI-primed RT-PCR formed the first round, and a multiplex PCR formed the second. One entry per CDR3 protein, called by TCRdb with MiXCR from the multiplex PCR reads. The table includes 500,000 to 700,000 distinct CDR3 sequences, about 20% detected once. The data derive from a study of Graves' ophthalmopathy and Graves' hyperthyroidism. Trimming at V came to 4 bases and at J to 7 bases, leaving 9 bases not matched to a gene. CDR3 length: 15 amino acids. Per germline, CDR1 MNHNS and CDR2 SASEGT.

The clonotype originates from a woman aged 18-29 years with stable Graves' hyperthyroidism. Some clones in this sample may be carry-over from other donors' samples. The chain joins TRBV6-1 to TRBJ2-5, with 10 bases lining up with TRBD2. Input material: peripheral blood. Here the CDR3 DNA reads TGTGCCAGCAGTGCCAGCTCTAGCGGGGGTGTGACCCAGTACTTC. It is translated as CASSASSSGGVTQYF.